This record concerns one T cell receptor (beta chain) sequence. What it binds is not known. These data come from a study of beta chain features in type 1 diabetes. As every portion of the isolated RNA was reverse transcribed, the sequencing read expressed TCRB transcripts. Sequencing used immunoSEQ multiplex PCR; TCRdb keeps in-frame clones, though not all of them. This table holds fewer than 400,000 clones, around 9.7% found once. Study findings and constraints: Among patients with Type 1 diabetes, TCRB CDR3s were moderately but significantly shorter in every one of the four CD4+ subsets.

Germline V lookup: CDR1 SGHDT, CDR2 YYEEEE. Between the trimmed V and J ends, which lost 3 bases and 3 bases, there was a span of 15 bases. The CDR3 totals 15 residues. This receptor was obtained from a man in his thirties or forties with type 1 diabetes. V and J are TRBV5-6 and TRBJ2-5; no definite D call. The sequencing sample was made of central memory CD4+ T cells from blood. The CDR3 loop is CASSSVGVAEETQYF. The CDR3 nucleotides are TGTGCCAGCAGCTCGGTTGGGGTAGCCGAAGAGACCCAGTACTTC. Full variable domain (remainder filled in from reference TRBV5-6 and TRBJ2-5): DAGVTQSPTHLIKTRGQQVTLRCSPKSGHDTVSWYQQALGQGPQFIFQYYEEEERQRGNFPDRFSGHQFPNYSSELNVNALLLGDSALYLCASSSVGVAEETQYFGPGTRLLVL.